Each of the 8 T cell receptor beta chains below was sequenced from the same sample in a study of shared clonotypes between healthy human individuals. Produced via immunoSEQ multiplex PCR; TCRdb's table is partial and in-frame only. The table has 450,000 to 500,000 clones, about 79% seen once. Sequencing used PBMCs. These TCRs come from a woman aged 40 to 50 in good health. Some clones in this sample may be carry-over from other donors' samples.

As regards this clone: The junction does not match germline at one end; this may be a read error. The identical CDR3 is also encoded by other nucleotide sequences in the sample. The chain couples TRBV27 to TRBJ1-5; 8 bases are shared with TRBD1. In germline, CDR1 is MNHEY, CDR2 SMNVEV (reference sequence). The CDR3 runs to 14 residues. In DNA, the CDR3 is TGTGCCAGCAGTTCTCACGACAGGGGACAGCCCCAGCACTTT. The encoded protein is CASSSHDRGQPQHF.

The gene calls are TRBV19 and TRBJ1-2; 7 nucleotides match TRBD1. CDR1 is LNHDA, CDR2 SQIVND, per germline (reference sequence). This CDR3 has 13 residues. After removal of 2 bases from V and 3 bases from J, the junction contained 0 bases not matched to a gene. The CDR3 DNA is TGTGCCAGTAGTATAACAGGGGACTATGGCTACACCTTC. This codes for CASSITGDYGYTF. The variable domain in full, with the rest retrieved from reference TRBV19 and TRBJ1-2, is DGGITQSPKYLFRKEGQNVTLSCEQNLNHDAMYWYRQDPGQGLRLIYYSQIVNDFQKGDIAEGYSVSREKKESFPLTVTSAQKNPTAFYLCASSITGDYGYTFGSGTRLTVV.

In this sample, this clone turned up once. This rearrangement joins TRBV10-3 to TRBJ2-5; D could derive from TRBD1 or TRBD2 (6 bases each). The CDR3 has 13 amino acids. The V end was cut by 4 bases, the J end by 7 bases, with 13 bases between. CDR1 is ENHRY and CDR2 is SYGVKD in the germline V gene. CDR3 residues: CAISGGHGGTQYF. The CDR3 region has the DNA TGTGCCATCAGTGGGGGACACGGGGGGACCCAGTACTTC.

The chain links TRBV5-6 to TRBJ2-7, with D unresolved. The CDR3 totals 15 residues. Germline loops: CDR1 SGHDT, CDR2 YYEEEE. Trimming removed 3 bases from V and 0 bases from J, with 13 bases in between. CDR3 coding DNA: TGTGCCAGCAGCTCAACTACGATCGACTCCTACGAGCAGTACTTC. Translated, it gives CASSSTTIDSYEQYF.

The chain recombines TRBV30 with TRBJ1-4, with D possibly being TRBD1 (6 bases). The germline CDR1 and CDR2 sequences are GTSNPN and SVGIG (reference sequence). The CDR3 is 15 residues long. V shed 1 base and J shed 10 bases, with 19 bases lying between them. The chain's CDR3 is CAWSARGGPGRKLFF. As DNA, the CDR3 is TGTGCCTGGAGTGCCCGGGGGGGCCCTGGTAGAAAACTGTTTTTT.

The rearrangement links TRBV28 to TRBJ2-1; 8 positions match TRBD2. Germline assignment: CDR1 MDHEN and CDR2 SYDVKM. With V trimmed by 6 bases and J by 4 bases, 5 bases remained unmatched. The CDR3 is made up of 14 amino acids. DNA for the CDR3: TGTGCCAGCAGATTAGCGGGATCTTACAATGAGCAGTTCTTC. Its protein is CASRLAGSYNEQFF.

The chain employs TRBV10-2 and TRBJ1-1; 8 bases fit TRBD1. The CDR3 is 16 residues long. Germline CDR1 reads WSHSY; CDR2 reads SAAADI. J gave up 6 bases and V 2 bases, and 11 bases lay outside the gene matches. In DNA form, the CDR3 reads TGCGCCAGCAGTGAGGGCCCAGGGGGCGTGATGGCTGAAGCTTTCTTT. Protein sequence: CASSEGPGGVMAEAFF.

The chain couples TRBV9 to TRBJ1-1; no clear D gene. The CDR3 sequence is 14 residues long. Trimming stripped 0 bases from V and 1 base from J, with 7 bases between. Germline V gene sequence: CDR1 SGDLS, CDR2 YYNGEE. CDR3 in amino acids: CASSVDLGNTEAFF. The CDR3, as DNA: TGTGCCAGCAGCGTAGATTTGGGGAACACTGAAGCTTTCTTT.